A selection of T cell receptor beta chains follows, all from one sample in a study of blood T cell repertoires in COVID-19. TCRdb's copy holds only in-frame clones and misses some; the assay was immunoSEQ multiplex PCR. The sample contains 55,000 to 80,000 clones, about 88% of which appear only once. The sample comprised peripheral blood. These receptors all stem from a man aged 50-60 years with active COVID-19. The CDR3 runs from the conserved cysteine through the conserved F or W. The order of the fields is V gene, clone size, J gene, D gene, CDR3 protein, CDR3 DNA. A D gene is named only where the DNA matches it firmly. A row's size may be missing; if present it is once, few, many or a size class.

>TRBV10-2|once|TRBJ2-3|TRBD2
CASSDVLALAGRRSTQYF
TGCGCCAGCAGTGACGTTCTGGCTCTAGCGGGGCGCCGGAGTACGCAGTATTTT
>TRBV12-5|.|TRBJ2-7|TRBD2
CASGFRGGSEQYF
TGTGCTAGTGGTTTCCGGGGAGGGAGCGAGCAGTACTTC
>TRBV30|.|TRBJ2-1|TRBD1
CAWSALGQGDEQFF
TGTGCCTGGAGTGCTCTCGGACAGGGAGATGAGCAGTTCTTC
>TRBV16|.|TRBJ2-7|TRBD2
CASSQFGRDYEQYF
TGTGCCAGCAGCCAATTCGGGAGGGACTACGAGCAGTACTTC
>TRBV5-8|.|TRBJ2-5|.
CASSLGQSRRETQYF
TGTGCCAGCAGCTTGGGACAGAGTAGACGGGAGACCCAGTACTTC
>TRBV11-2|.|TRBJ1-6|.
CASSFSATDNSPLHF
TGTGCCAGCAGCTTTTCCGCGACAGACAATTCACCCCTCCACTTT
>TRBV29-1|once|TRBJ2-5|TRBD2
CSALTSGAETQYF
TGCAGCGCCCTTACTAGCGGGGCGGAGACCCAGTACTTC
>TRBV5-4|once|TRBJ1-4|TRBD1
CASSLGGQGNEKLFF
TGTGCCAGCAGCTTGGGGGGACAGGGGAATGAAAAACTGTTTTTT
>TRBV11-2|.|TRBJ2-7|.
CASSLDSSYEQYF
TGTGCCAGCAGCTTAGACAGCTCCTACGAGCAGTACTTC
>TRBV7-9|.|TRBJ1-1|.
CASSFSNTEAFF
TGTGCCAGCAGCTTCAGTAACACTGAAGCTTTCTTT
>TRBV13|.|TRBJ2-4|TRBD1
CASSRNLDRGLGRNIQYF
TGTGCCAGCAGCCGGAATTTAGACAGGGGGCTAGGGAGAAACATTCAGTACTTC
>TRBV30|.|TRBJ2-5|TRBD2
CAWSVGTSGEAQYF
TGTGCCTGGAGTGTGGGGACTAGCGGGGAGGCCCAGTACTTC
>TRBV7-8|.|TRBJ1-1|.
CASNRVEGTEAFF
TGTGCCAGCAACCGGGTGGAGGGCACTGAAGCTTTCTTT
>TRBV5-1|once|TRBJ2-2|TRBD2
CASNRGANTGELFF
TGCGCCAGCAATCGGGGGGCGAACACCGGGGAGCTGTTTTTT